These T cell receptor beta chains were read from a single sample in a study of cytomegalovirus exposure and HLA in healthy donors. Repertoires were generated with immunoSEQ multiplex PCR, while TCRdb's copy carries only in-frame clones and drops some. The repertoire holds over 120,000 clones, 87% seen once, with 4.5% in the top ten. The specimen was PBMCs. These receptors all come from a man aged 18 to 29 in good health and CMV-seropositive. Both conserved end residues are part of each CDR3. The D gene is left open where the match is weak. The listing skips clone size in some rows; elsewhere it reads once, few, many or a size class.

size: NA
J: TRBJ2-7
V: TRBV30
D: TRBD2
CDR3: CAWSLAGGPSRYF
DNA: TGTGCCTGGAGTTTGGCGGGAGGGCCAAGTAGGTACTTC

size: NA
J: TRBJ2-2
V: TRBV5-1
D: NA
CDR3: CASSLGTSNTGELFF
DNA: TGCGCCAGCAGCTTGGGGACATCGAACACCGGGGAGCTGTTTTTT

size: NA
J: TRBJ1-2
V: TRBV30
D: TRBD1
CDR3: CAWSSTGGSYGYTF
DNA: TGTGCCTGGAGTTCCACAGGGGGTTCCTACGGCTACACCTTC

size: NA
J: TRBJ2-7
V: TRBV7-2
D: NA
CDR3: CASNLRSSGGGDEQYF
DNA: TGTGCCAGCAACCTCCGATCCTCTGGTGGCGGGGACGAGCAGTACTTC

size: NA
J: TRBJ1-6
V: TRBV19
D: NA
CDR3: CASSIGLPGDSPLHF
DNA: TGTGCCAGTAGTATAGGGCTCCCAGGGGATTCACCCCTCCACTTT

size: NA
J: TRBJ1-1
V: TRBV6-5
D: NA
CDR3: CASRGGNTEAFF
DNA: TGTGCCAGCAGAGGAGGTAACACTGAAGCTTTCTTT

size: NA
J: TRBJ1-1
V: TRBV13
D: NA
CDR3: CASSARTVNTEAFF
DNA: TGTGCCAGCAGCGCCAGGACAGTGAACACTGAAGCTTTCTTT

size: NA
J: TRBJ2-1
V: TRBV10-3
D: TRBD2
CDR3: CAISGNPGLAGSYNEQFF
DNA: TGTGCCATCAGTGGAAATCCGGGACTAGCGGGGTCCTACAATGAGCAGTTCTTC

size: NA
J: TRBJ2-7
V: TRBV25-1
D: NA
CDR3: CASNSDSGSYEQYF
DNA: TGTGCCAGCAATTCGGACAGCGGTTCCTACGAGCAGTACTTC

size: NA
J: TRBJ2-5
V: TRBV5-1
D: TRBD2
CDR3: CASSLSAGGQETQYF
DNA: TGCGCCAGCAGCTTGTCAGCGGGGGGTCAAGAGACCCAGTACTTC

size: NA
J: TRBJ1-6
V: TRBV7-2
D: TRBD1
CDR3: CASSLGGQGSTPLHF
DNA: TGTGCCAGCAGCTTAGGGGGACAGGGGTCGACACCCCTCCACTTT

size: NA
J: TRBJ2-7
V: TRBV5-4
D: TRBD2
CDR3: CASSPIAGEQAEQYF
DNA: TGTGCCAGCAGCCCGATAGCGGGAGAACAAGCCGAGCAGTACTTC

size: once
J: TRBJ1-1
V: TRBV27
D: TRBD1
CDR3: CASSLGDRGETEAFF
DNA: TGTGCCAGCAGTTTAGGGGACAGGGGTGAGACTGAAGCTTTCTTT

size: NA
J: TRBJ2-3
V: TRBV5-1
D: NA
CDR3: CASSWAGGTDTQYF
DNA: TGCGCCAGCAGCTGGGCAGGTGGGACAGATACGCAGTATTTT

size: NA
J: TRBJ2-2
V: TRBV19
D: TRBD1
CDR3: CASSIMTGETGELFF
DNA: TGTGCCAGTAGTATTATGACAGGGGAAACCGGGGAGCTGTTTTTT

size: NA
J: TRBJ1-3
V: TRBV30
D: NA
CDR3: CALQAGATSGNTIYF
DNA: TGTGCCCTCCAAGCGGGGGCGACCTCTGGAAACACCATATATTTT

size: NA
J: TRBJ1-5
V: TRBV6-6
D: TRBD1
CDR3: CASSDLTGGNQPQHF
DNA: TGTGCCAGCAGTGACTTGACAGGGGGTAATCAGCCCCAGCATTTT

size: NA
J: TRBJ1-5
V: TRBV2
D: TRBD1
CDR3: CASSRTGQNQPQHF
DNA: TGTGCCAGCAGCCGGACAGGCCAAAATCAGCCCCAGCATTTT

size: once
J: TRBJ1-1
V: TRBV5-1
D: NA
CDR3: CASSPPGSLNTEAFF
DNA: TGCGCCAGCAGCCCCCCGGGAAGCCTGAACACTGAAGCTTTCTTT

size: NA
J: TRBJ2-5
V: TRBV10-1
D: NA
CDR3: CASSALTGETQYF
DNA: TGCGCCAGCAGTGCACTGACTGGAGAGACCCAGTACTTC

size: NA
J: TRBJ1-2
V: TRBV6-1
D: TRBD1
CDR3: CASSMPGQGRRYTF
DNA: TGTGCCAGCAGTATGCCGGGACAGGGGAGACGCTACACCTTC

size: NA
J: TRBJ1-1
V: TRBV13
D: NA
CDR3: CASRLQGGATEAFF
DNA: TGTGCCAGCAGACTACAGGGCGGCGCCACTGAAGCTTTCTTT

size: NA
J: TRBJ2-2
V: TRBV7-2
D: TRBD1
CDR3: CASSLQGQINTGELFF
DNA: TGTGCCAGCAGCTTACAGGGACAGATCAACACCGGGGAGCTGTTTTTT

size: NA
J: TRBJ2-2
V: TRBV7-9
D: TRBD1
CDR3: CASSYLTGGTGELFF
DNA: TGTGCCAGCAGTTATCTTACAGGGGGCACCGGGGAGCTGTTTTTT

size: NA
J: TRBJ1-5
V: TRBV28
D: NA
CDR3: CASSLGGYYSNQPQHF
DNA: TGTGCCAGCAGTTTGGGAGGGTATTATAGCAATCAGCCCCAGCATTTT

size: NA
J: TRBJ1-2
V: TRBV28
D: NA
CDR3: CASSSRVGVGYTF
DNA: TGTGCCAGCAGTTCCAGGGTCGGAGTAGGCTACACCTTC

size: NA
J: TRBJ2-6
V: TRBV27
D: NA
CDR3: CASSPQDGLSGANVLTF
DNA: TGTGCCAGCAGTCCACAGGACGGCCTCTCTGGGGCCAACGTCCTGACTTTC

size: NA
J: TRBJ2-1
V: TRBV7-6
D: TRBD1
CDR3: CASSSGTANEQFF
DNA: TGTGCCAGCAGTTCTGGGACAGCCAATGAGCAGTTCTTC

size: NA
J: TRBJ1-2
V: TRBV6-5
D: NA
CDR3: CASAGFMSGGYTF
DNA: TGTGCCAGCGCAGGGTTTATGTCAGGTGGCTACACCTTC

size: NA
J: TRBJ2-1
V: TRBV18
D: NA
CDR3: CASSPPVNSESYNEQFF
DNA: TGTGCCAGCTCACCTCCCGTGAATAGCGAATCCTACAATGAGCAGTTCTTC

size: NA
J: TRBJ1-1
V: TRBV25-1
D: NA
CDR3: CASSEYIGDSFF
DNA: TGTGCCAGCAGTGAATATATCGGGGATTCTTTCTTT

size: NA
J: TRBJ2-1
V: TRBV7-7
D: TRBD2
CDR3: CASSLARGVNEQFF
DNA: TGTGCTAGCAGCTTAGCGCGGGGGGTAAATGAGCAGTTCTTC

size: NA
J: TRBJ1-3
V: TRBV10-2
D: TRBD1
CDR3: CASSDRRQGKRNTIYF
DNA: TGCGCCAGCAGTGACCGCCGACAGGGTAAACGAAACACCATATATTTT

size: few
J: TRBJ2-5
V: TRBV5-6
D: NA
CDR3: CASSLAGTQYF
DNA: TGTGCCAGCAGCTTGGCCGGGACCCAGTACTTC

size: NA
J: TRBJ1-2
V: TRBV30
D: NA
CDR3: CAWSVRGGYTF
DNA: TGTGCCTGGAGTGTACGAGGGGGCTACACCTTC

size: NA
J: TRBJ2-1
V: TRBV27
D: NA
CDR3: CASSDSSYNEQFF
DNA: TGTGCCAGCTCCGACAGCTCCTACAATGAGCAGTTCTTC

size: NA
J: TRBJ1-2
V: TRBV29-1
D: NA
CDR3: CSAVPPGTPYGYTF
DNA: TGCAGCGCGGTCCCTCCGGGGACACCCTATGGCTACACCTTC

size: NA
J: TRBJ1-4
V: TRBV28
D: NA
CDR3: CASSTTPRVEKLFF
DNA: TGTGCCAGCAGTACTACCCCGCGGGTCGAAAAACTGTTTTTT

size: NA
J: TRBJ1-5
V: TRBV28
D: NA
CDR3: CASSQNQPQHF
DNA: TGTGCCAGCAGCCAAAATCAGCCCCAGCATTTT

size: NA
J: TRBJ1-3
V: TRBV28
D: TRBD1
CDR3: CASSLGTGVGNTIYF
DNA: TGTGCCAGCAGTTTAGGGACAGGGGTCGGAAACACCATATATTTT

size: NA
J: TRBJ2-2
V: TRBV7-6
D: NA
CDR3: CASSPSTGSNTGELFF
DNA: TGTGCCAGCAGCCCCTCCACAGGGTCGAACACCGGGGAGCTGTTTTTT

size: NA
J: TRBJ1-2
V: TRBV6-5
D: NA
CDR3: CASSYSSGRGDYGYTF
DNA: TGTGCCAGCAGTTACTCGAGTGGCCGGGGGGACTATGGCTACACCTTC